This T cell receptor beta chain was documented in a study of regulatory T cells in long-lasting Graves disease. Whole-study findings and limits: With a few thousand shared public clonotypes, persistent patients exceeded new patients, who shared more than 900.

Libraries of TCR beta came from iRepertoire HTBI primers plus Arm-PCR of CDR3 regions. TCRdb analysed the multiplex PCR reads with MiXCR anew, one entry per CDR3 protein. Among about 400,000 distinct CDR3 sequences listed, roughly 16% were seen once. Germline CDR1 and CDR2: MNHEY and SMNVEV (reference sequence). The CDR3 contains 14 residues. V lost 6 bases to trimming and J lost 8 bases, with 19 bases between them. This clonotype has just a few counts. The target antigen is unknown. The time point: newly diagnosed GD, antithyroid drugs for less than 3 months. PBMCs provided the RNA from which the TCR library was made.

This chain links TRBV27 with TRBJ1-2; possible D gene TRBD1, 5 bases. This specimen was peripheral blood mononuclear cells (PBMCs), taken at new diagnosis, from a patient treated with antithyroid drugs. The TCR was taken from a female donor with Graves disease. The CDR3 coding sequence is TGTGCCAGCAGCACCCCCGCAGCCGGGGGAGGCTACACCTTC. Protein: CASSTPAAGGGYTF.